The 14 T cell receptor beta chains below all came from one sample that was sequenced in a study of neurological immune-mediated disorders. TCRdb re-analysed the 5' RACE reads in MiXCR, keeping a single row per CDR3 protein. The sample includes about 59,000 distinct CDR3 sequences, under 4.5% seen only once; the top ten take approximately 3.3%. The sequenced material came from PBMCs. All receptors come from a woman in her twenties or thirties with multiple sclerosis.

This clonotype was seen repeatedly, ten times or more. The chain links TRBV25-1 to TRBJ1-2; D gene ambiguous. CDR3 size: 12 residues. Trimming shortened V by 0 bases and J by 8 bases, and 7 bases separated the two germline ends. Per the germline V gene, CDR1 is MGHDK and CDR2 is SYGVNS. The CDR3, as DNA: TGTGCCAGCAGTGAATATAGAACAGGCTACACCTTC. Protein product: CASSEYRTGYTF.

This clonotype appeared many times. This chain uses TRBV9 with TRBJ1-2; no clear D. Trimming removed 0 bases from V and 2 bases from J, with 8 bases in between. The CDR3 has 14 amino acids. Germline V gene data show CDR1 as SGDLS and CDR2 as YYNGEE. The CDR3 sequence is CASSVDPGNYGYTF. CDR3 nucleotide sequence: TGTGCCAGCAGCGTAGACCCAGGAAACTATGGCTACACCTTC.

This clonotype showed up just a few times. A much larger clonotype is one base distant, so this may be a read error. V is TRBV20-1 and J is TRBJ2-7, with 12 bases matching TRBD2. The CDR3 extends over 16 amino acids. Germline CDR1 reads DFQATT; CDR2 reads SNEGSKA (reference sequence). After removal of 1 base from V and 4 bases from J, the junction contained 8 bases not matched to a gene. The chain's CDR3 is CSARALAGGNLYEQYF. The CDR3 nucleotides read TGCAGTGCTAGAGCCCTAGCGGGAGGGAATCTGTACGAGCAGTACTTC.

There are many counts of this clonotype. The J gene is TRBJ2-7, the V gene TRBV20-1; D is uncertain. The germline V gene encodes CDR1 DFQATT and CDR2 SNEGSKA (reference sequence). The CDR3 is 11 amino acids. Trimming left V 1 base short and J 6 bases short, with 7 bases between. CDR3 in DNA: TGCAGTGCTAGAGGCCAACTCGAGCAGTACTTC. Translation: CSARGQLEQYF.

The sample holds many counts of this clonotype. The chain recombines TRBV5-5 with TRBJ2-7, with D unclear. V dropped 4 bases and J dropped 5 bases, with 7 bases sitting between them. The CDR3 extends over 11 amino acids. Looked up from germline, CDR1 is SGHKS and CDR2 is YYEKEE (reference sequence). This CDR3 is CASSPMNEQYF. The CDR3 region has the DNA TGTGCCAGCAGCCCGATGAACGAGCAGTACTTC.

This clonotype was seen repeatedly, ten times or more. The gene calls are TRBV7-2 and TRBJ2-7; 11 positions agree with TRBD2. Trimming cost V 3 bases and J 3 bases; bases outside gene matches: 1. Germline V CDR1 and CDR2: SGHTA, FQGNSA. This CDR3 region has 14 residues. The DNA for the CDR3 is TGTGCCAGCAGCTTCACTAGCGGGAGCTACGAGCAGTACTTC. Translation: CASSFTSGSYEQYF.

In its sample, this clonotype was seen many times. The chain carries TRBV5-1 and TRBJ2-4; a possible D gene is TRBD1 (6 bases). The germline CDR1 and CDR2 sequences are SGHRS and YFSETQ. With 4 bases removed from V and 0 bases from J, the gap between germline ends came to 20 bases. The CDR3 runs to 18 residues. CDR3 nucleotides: TGCGCCAGCAGCCTGACAGGAGACTCATCACTAGCCAAAAACATTCAGTACTTC. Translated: CASSLTGDSSLAKNIQYF.

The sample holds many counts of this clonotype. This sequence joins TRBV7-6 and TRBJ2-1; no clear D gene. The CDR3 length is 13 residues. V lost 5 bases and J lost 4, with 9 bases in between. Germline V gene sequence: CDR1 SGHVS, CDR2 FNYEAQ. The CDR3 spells CASSPLVYNEQFF. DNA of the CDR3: TGTGCCAGCAGCCCCCTCGTGTACAATGAGCAGTTCTTC.

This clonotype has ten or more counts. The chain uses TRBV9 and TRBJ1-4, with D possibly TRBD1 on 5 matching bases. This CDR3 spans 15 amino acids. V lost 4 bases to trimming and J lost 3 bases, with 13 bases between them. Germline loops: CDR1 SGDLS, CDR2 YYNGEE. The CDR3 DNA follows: TGTGCCAGCAGCTTTAGGGGTTCGGCTAATGAAAAACTGTTTTTT. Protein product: CASSFRGSANEKLFF. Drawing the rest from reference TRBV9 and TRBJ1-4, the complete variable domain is DSGVTQTPKHLITATGQRVTLRCSPRSGDLSVYWYQQSLDQGLQFLIQYYNGEERAKGNILERFSAQQFPDLHSELNLSSLELGDSALYFCASSFRGSANEKLFFGSGTQLSVL.

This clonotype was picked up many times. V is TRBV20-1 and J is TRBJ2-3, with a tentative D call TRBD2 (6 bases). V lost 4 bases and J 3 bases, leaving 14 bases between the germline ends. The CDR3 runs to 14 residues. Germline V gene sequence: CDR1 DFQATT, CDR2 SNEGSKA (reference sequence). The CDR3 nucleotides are TGCAGTGCTATAAGGGGCGGGACTACAGATACGCAGTATTTT. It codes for CSAIRGGTTDTQYF.

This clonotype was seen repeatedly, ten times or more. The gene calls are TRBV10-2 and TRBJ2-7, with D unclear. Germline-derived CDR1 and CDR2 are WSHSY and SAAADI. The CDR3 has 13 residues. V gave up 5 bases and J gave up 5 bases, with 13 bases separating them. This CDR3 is CASSWTAWDEQYF. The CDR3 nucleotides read TGCGCCAGCAGTTGGACCGCATGGGACGAGCAGTACTTC.

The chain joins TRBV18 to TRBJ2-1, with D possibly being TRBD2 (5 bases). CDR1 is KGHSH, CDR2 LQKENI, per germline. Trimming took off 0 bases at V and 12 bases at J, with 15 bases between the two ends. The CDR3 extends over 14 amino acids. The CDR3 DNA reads TGTGCCAGCTCACCACCCTCGGACCTACGGGGGCAGTTCTTC. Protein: CASSPPSDLRGQFF.

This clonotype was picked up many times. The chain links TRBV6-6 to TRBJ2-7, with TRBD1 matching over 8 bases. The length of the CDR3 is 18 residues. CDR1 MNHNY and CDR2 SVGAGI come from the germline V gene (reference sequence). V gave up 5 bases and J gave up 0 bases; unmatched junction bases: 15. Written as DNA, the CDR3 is TGTGCCAGCAGTACCGGACAGGGCTTTCGTTCGGGCTCCTACGAGCAGTACTTC. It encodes CASSTGQGFRSGSYEQYF.

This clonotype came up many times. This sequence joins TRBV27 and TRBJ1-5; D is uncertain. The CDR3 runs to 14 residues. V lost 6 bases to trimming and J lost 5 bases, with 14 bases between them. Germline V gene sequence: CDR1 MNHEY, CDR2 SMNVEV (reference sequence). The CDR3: CASRAGVTDQPQHF. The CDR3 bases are TGTGCCAGCAGGGCCGGCGTCACGGATCAGCCCCAGCATTTT.